The source of this TCR beta chain is a study of T cell clonotyping in hematopoietic cell transplantation. Comments on this clone: Its antigen remains unidentified.

Study-wide results and limits: Recipient TCR diversity dropped after transplant; expanded clonotypes rose from day 30 to 180. Few recipient clonotypes overlapped donors; over 95% were de novo at given depth. Broader posttransplant TCR repertoire diversity was predicted by graft donor and pretransplant recipient Inverse Simpson Index values.

The V end was cut by 4 bases, the J end by 3 bases, with 10 bases between. This CDR3 has 14 residues. Germline V gene data show CDR1 as SNHLY and CDR2 as FYNNEI. Profiling relied on immunoSEQ multiplex PCR, and the TCRdb table lists in-frame clones only, not all of them. The sample consists of approximately 25,000 clones, around 95% of them appearing once. V gene TRBV2 combines with J gene TRBJ1-5; no definite D call. The sequenced material came from peripheral blood mononuclear cells. The TCR was taken from a man aged 50 to 60 in good health. Some clones in this sample may be carry-over from other donors' samples. The CDR3 here is CASSGQQLNQPQHF. The DNA of the CDR3 is TGTGCCAGCAGTGGGCAGCAACTCAATCAGCCCCAGCATTTT.